Presented here are 5 T cell receptor beta chains from one specimen sequenced in a study of cytomegalovirus exposure and HLA in healthy donors. This PCR relied on a set of 60 Vbeta primers and 13 Jbeta primers. The assay was immunoSEQ multiplex PCR, and TCRdb's table has in-frame clones only and misses some. Of 100,000 to 120,000 clones listed, about 80% were seen once; the top ten hold roughly 2.9%. The sequenced material came from PBMCs. Receptors originate from a woman aged 60-70 years in good health and CMV-seropositive.

The rearrangement uses TRBV28 and TRBJ2-1; 8 nucleotides align to TRBD2. The germline CDR1 and CDR2 sequences are MDHEN and SYDVKM. Losses at the gene ends were 8 bases for V and 3 bases for J; bases not matched to a gene: 9. This CDR3 has 15 residues. The CDR3 coding sequence is TGTGCCAGCCTACTACCCGGGACTAGCTACAATGAGCAGTTCTTC. Its protein product is CASLLPGTSYNEQFF.

V and J are TRBV7-3 and TRBJ1-1; no definite D call. This CDR3 contains 14 residues. Germline lookup yields CDR1 SGHTA and CDR2 FQGTGA. The V end lost 1 base, the J end lost 1 base, and 7 bases lay between the germline ends. CDR3 DNA sequence: TGTGCCAGCAGCTTAAGTTCAGGGAACACTGAAGCTTTCTTT. Translated, it gives CASSLSSGNTEAFF.

The chain couples TRBV4-2 to TRBJ1-1; 9 nucleotides line up with TRBD1. CDR1 is LGHNA, CDR2 YNFKEQ, per germline. The CDR3 has 18 amino acids. V lost 4 bases to trimming and J lost 8 bases; unmatched junction nucleotides: 20. The CDR3 spells CASSPMPTQGAQKVEAFF. CDR3 nucleotides: TGTGCCAGCAGCCCTATGCCCACACAGGGGGCGCAAAAGGTGGAAGCTTTCTTT.

This clone was seen once. The chain employs TRBV7-3 and TRBJ2-1; 10 nucleotides agree with TRBD2. The V and J ends lost 5 bases and 6 bases, in that order; junction bases with no gene match: 7. This CDR3 comprises 15 residues. The V gene's germline CDR1 is SGHTA and CDR2 FQGTGA. CDR3 residues: CASSMSGRAVNEQFF. The CDR3 DNA reads TGTGCCAGCAGCATGAGCGGGAGGGCCGTCAATGAGCAGTTCTTC. Combining the CDR3 with reference TRBV7-3 and TRBJ2-1 gives the whole variable domain GAGVSQTPSNKVTEKGKYVELRCDPISGHTALYWYRQSLGQGPEFLIYFQGTGAADDSGLPNDRFFAVRPEGSVSTLKIQRTERGDSAVYLCASSMSGRAVNEQFFGPGTRLTVL.

The J gene is TRBJ1-4, the V gene TRBV6-5, with 7 bases fitting TRBD1. In germline, CDR1 is MNHEY, CDR2 SVGAGI. J gave up 7 bases and V 6 bases, and 11 bases lay outside the gene matches. The CDR3 loop spans 15 amino acids. CDR3 sequence reads: CASRVIRDSSEKLFF. The CDR3 DNA follows: TGTGCCAGCAGGGTCATCCGGGACAGTAGTGAAAAACTGTTTTTT.